This entry concerns a single T cell receptor (beta chain). As processed by the authors: Cell counts per sample came from amplifying reference gene primers. Clones were sequenced by immunoSEQ multiplex PCR, and TCRdb holds only the in-frame ones, with some missing. That table furnishes V, J and clone size, whereas the DNA furnished D and trimming. This table has under 250,000 clones, about 79% appearing once. This specimen belongs to a study of blood T cell repertoires in COVID-19. Germline V CDR1 and CDR2: LNHNV, YYDKDF (reference sequence). Between the trimmed V and J ends, which lost 4 bases and 0 bases, there was a span of 19 bases. The CDR3 is 18 amino acids.

This TCR derives from a middle-aged woman with acute COVID-19. Sequencing was done on a sample of PBMCs or T cells enriched from blood (not recorded which). This chain joins TRBV15 and TRBJ1-5; D gene ambiguous. The CDR3 DNA sequence: TGTGCCACCAGCACCCCCGGAGGCGAACCTTATAGCAATCAGCCCCAGCATTTT. This sequence encodes CATSTPGGEPYSNQPQHF.